A selection of T cell receptor beta chains follows, all from one sample in a study of cytomegalovirus exposure and HLA in healthy donors. Method: immunoSEQ multiplex PCR; TCRdb's copy keeps in-frame clones and lacks some. The data hold about 160,000 clones, with more than 65% observed a single time. Sample: PBMCs. The receptors derive from a man between 18 and 29 years old in good health and CMV-seropositive. Both conserved end residues are part of each CDR3. The D gene is left open where the match is weak. A clone size is listed for some rows: how often the clone was seen (once, few, many), or a class if it is expanded.

D gene	clone size	J gene	V gene	CDR3 DNA	CDR3 protein
TRBD2	NA	TRBJ2-1	TRBV30	TGTGCCTGGAGAGGCGTCCTGGGAGGGAATGAGCAGTTCTTC	CAWRGVLGGNEQFF
TRBD1	NA	TRBJ1-1	TRBV6-1	TGTGCCAGCAGTCCAGACAGGGGAGGCACTGAAGCTTTCTTT	CASSPDRGGTEAFF
NA	NA	TRBJ1-2	TRBV1	TGCACCAGCAGCCAAGGCGGCAACTATGGCTACACCTTC	CTSSQGGNYGYTF
TRBD1	NA	TRBJ1-1	TRBV18	TGTGCCAGCTCACCCCAGGGGGCATATGGCACTGAAGCTTTCTTT	CASSPQGAYGTEAFF
TRBD1	NA	TRBJ2-5	TRBV5-4	TGTGCCAGCAGCGGATATCTCCGGGACAGAAAGACCCAGTACTTC	CASSGYLRDRKTQYF
NA	NA	TRBJ1-3	TRBV5-1	TGCGCCAGCAGCTTGGGATTCGACAGGAGCTCTGGAAACACCATATATTTT	CASSLGFDRSSGNTIYF
TRBD2	few	TRBJ2-5	TRBV11-3	TGTGCCAGCAGCTCAACCGAGACTAGCGGGAGGATATGGGAGACCCAGTACTTC	CASSSTETSGRIWETQYF
TRBD1	NA	TRBJ1-2	TRBV27	TGTGCCAGCAGACCCGACAGGGTGGGAGGCTACACCTTC	CASRPDRVGGYTF
NA	NA	TRBJ1-1	TRBV7-7	TGTGCTAGCAGCCAGACAGTGAACACTGAAGCTTTCTTT	CASSQTVNTEAFF
NA	NA	TRBJ2-3	TRBV10-3	TGTGCCATCAGTGCCGGTGGCGGACTTAGTTGGGCTACCGCGTCGGGGGTAGATACGCAGTATTTT	CAISAGGGLSWATASGVDTQYF
TRBD2	few	TRBJ2-3	TRBV9	TGTGCCAGCAGCTCCCCCATCGGACTAGCGGGAGGGCCGGGGGATACGCAGTATTTT	CASSSPIGLAGGPGDTQYF
NA	NA	TRBJ2-3	TRBV7-3	TGTGCCAGCAGTTACGGGGGAACCACAGATACGCAGTATTTT	CASSYGGTTDTQYF
NA	NA	TRBJ1-1	TRBV18	TGTGCCAGCTCAACCACGGAGACTCTGTCTAGAGCTTTCTTT	CASSTTETLSRAFF
NA	NA	TRBJ1-5	TRBV11-3	TGTGCCAGCAGCCCGGGGTACCAGCCCCAGCATTTT	CASSPGYQPQHF
NA	NA	TRBJ1-3	TRBV7-3	TGTGCCAGCAGCCCTAACCCGGGGAACACCATATATTTT	CASSPNPGNTIYF
NA	NA	TRBJ2-3	TRBV5-1	TGCGCCAGCAGCTCGGACAGTTACACAGATACGCAGTATTTT	CASSSDSYTDTQYF
TRBD2	few	TRBJ2-2	TRBV10-3	TGTGCCATCAGTGAGTCCCTAGCGGGGTCGAACACCGGGGAGCTGTTTTTT	CAISESLAGSNTGELFF
TRBD1	NA	TRBJ1-2	TRBV10-3	TGTGCCATCAGTGATTCCGGGACAGGGGAACATGGCTACACCTTC	CAISDSGTGEHGYTF
NA	NA	TRBJ1-5	TRBV28	TGTGCCAGCAGTTTATATGCGGGGGGTCAGCCCCAGCATTTT	CASSLYAGGQPQHF
NA	NA	TRBJ1-5	TRBV14	TGTGCCAGCAGCCAAGCCTGGTTGGGGGGAAGAAGACAGCCCCAGCATTTT	CASSQAWLGGRRQPQHF
TRBD1	few	TRBJ1-2	TRBV6-5	TGTGCCAGCAGACCCGCCGGGACAGCAAATGGCTACACCTTC	CASRPAGTANGYTF
TRBD2	NA	TRBJ2-1	TRBV29-1	TGCAGCGTTGATAGGACTAGCGTCTACAATGAGCAGTTCTTC	CSVDRTSVYNEQFF
NA	few	TRBJ1-6	TRBV7-9	TGTGCCAGCAGGTCCGGGATCTCCGACTATAATTCACCCCTCCACTTT	CASRSGISDYNSPLHF
NA	NA	TRBJ1-2	TRBV6-5	TGTGCCAGCAGTTACTCTCGAGTCTCCCGGAGCTATGGCTACACCTTC	CASSYSRVSRSYGYTF
NA	NA	TRBJ1-4	TRBV19	TGTGCCAGTAGTATCAGGGGCCAGGGGGAAAAACTGTTTTTT	CASSIRGQGEKLFF
TRBD1	NA	TRBJ1-6	TRBV6-1	TGTGCCACCACGTTCAGACAGGGAAATTCACCCCTCCACTTT	CATTFRQGNSPLHF
TRBD2	once	TRBJ2-1	TRBV7-9	TGTGCCAGCAGCTTAACGGGGGGAGGGAAATCCGATGAGCAGTTCTTC	CASSLTGGGKSDEQFF
TRBD1	once	TRBJ1-1	TRBV2	TGTGCCAGCAGTGAGCTGGACAGGGGGTCGTACACTGAAGCTTTCTTT	CASSELDRGSYTEAFF
NA	NA	TRBJ1-4	TRBV7-2	TGTGCCAGCAGCTTAGGAGGCCCGGGGGAAAAACTGTTTTTT	CASSLGGPGEKLFF
NA	NA	TRBJ1-1	TRBV10-1	TGCGCCAGCAGTGAGTCGACGAGGGGAGGGACTGAAGCTTTCTTT	CASSESTRGGTEAFF
NA	NA	TRBJ2-1	TRBV5-6	TGTGCCAGCAGCCTCGGGTCCAGAGAAGGGCAGTTCTTC	CASSLGSREGQFF
NA	NA	TRBJ2-5	TRBV5-5	TGTGCCAGCAGCCCCAGGGGACACGCAGTTTTGGAGACCCAGTACTTC	CASSPRGHAVLETQYF
TRBD2	few	TRBJ2-3	TRBV7-2	TGTGCCAGCAGCTTAGCGCCCAGCGGGAGTGATACGCAGTATTTT	CASSLAPSGSDTQYF
TRBD2	NA	TRBJ2-1	TRBV7-2	TGTGCCAGCAGCTTAGGGGCGGGGGCCTACAATGAGCAGTTCTTC	CASSLGAGAYNEQFF
TRBD1	NA	TRBJ1-5	TRBV27	TGTGCCAGCGGGTCGACAGGGGCTTATCAGCCCCAGCATTTT	CASGSTGAYQPQHF
NA	NA	TRBJ1-6	TRBV1	TGCACCAGCAGCCAAGGGTCGCAGGGAAATAATTCACCCCTCCACTTT	CTSSQGSQGNNSPLHF
TRBD1	NA	TRBJ1-4	TRBV19	TGTGCCAGTAGTATACGGGGACAGCTTAATGAAAAACTGTTTTTT	CASSIRGQLNEKLFF
TRBD1	NA	TRBJ1-1	TRBV28	TGTGCCAGCAGCCGCCTCCCGACAGGGGTGGAAGCTTTCTTT	CASSRLPTGVEAFF
TRBD2	NA	TRBJ2-2	TRBV15	TGTGCCACCAGCCAGCGGGAAGGTGACACCGGGGAGCTGTTTTTT	CATSQREGDTGELFF
NA	NA	TRBJ2-5	TRBV2	TGTGCCAGCAGTGTCCCAGAACAAGAGACCCAGTACTTC	CASSVPEQETQYF
NA	NA	TRBJ2-2	TRBV10-1	TGCGCCAGCAGTGATTGGCCGGGGGAGCTGTTTTTT	CASSDWPGELFF
NA	NA	TRBJ2-1	TRBV5-1	TGCGCCAGCAGCTTGGCTGGACAGTACAATGAGCAGTTCTTC	CASSLAGQYNEQFF
NA	NA	TRBJ1-5	TRBV6-6	TGTGCCAGCAGTTGGGGGGTCGGTCAGCCCCAGCATTTT	CASSWGVGQPQHF
NA	NA	TRBJ2-3	TRBV27	TGTGCCAGCAGTCCCGCCGAGCAGGCAGATACGCAGTATTTT	CASSPAEQADTQYF
NA	NA	TRBJ2-3	TRBV5-1	TGCGCCAGCAGCTCCTTAGGGGGAGAGGCAGATACGCAGTATTTT	CASSSLGGEADTQYF
TRBD2	few	TRBJ2-1	TRBV5-4	TGTGCCAGCAGCTTTAAGACTAGCGGAAACAATGAGCAGTTCTTC	CASSFKTSGNNEQFF
NA	NA	TRBJ1-1	TRBV28	TGTGCCAGCAGTTTAGGTCAAGGGGATAACACTGAAGCTTTCTTT	CASSLGQGDNTEAFF
TRBD1	few	TRBJ1-2	TRBV11-2	TGTGCCAGCAGCGCCGGACAGGGTCGTAGCTATGGCTACACCTTC	CASSAGQGRSYGYTF
NA	NA	TRBJ1-2	TRBV6-5	TGTGCCAGCAGGTATTCCAGGACTTTCTCGAGCTACACCTTC	CASRYSRTFSSYTF
NA	NA	TRBJ2-5	TRBV5-4	TGTGCCAGCAGCTTGTATGTAGCCTCCGAGACCCAGTACTTC	CASSLYVASETQYF
NA	few	TRBJ1-1	TRBV2	TGTGCCAGCAGCGTTCAGAAAAACACTGAAGCTTTCTTT	CASSVQKNTEAFF
NA	NA	TRBJ2-5	TRBV25-1	TGTGCCAGCAGTGAAGGCTACAGGGAAGAGACCCAGTACTTC	CASSEGYREETQYF
NA	NA	TRBJ1-1	TRBV29-1	TGCAGCGTTGAAGATGGGGTCGCAGGGGCTTTCTTT	CSVEDGVAGAFF
NA	few	TRBJ1-1	TRBV5-6	TGTGCCAGCAGCTTGGGAGGGCAGTACACTGAAGCTTTCTTT	CASSLGGQYTEAFF
TRBD1	NA	TRBJ1-1	TRBV5-8	TGTGCCAGCAGCTACGACAGGGGCCCGAACACTGAAGCTTTCTTT	CASSYDRGPNTEAFF
NA	few	TRBJ2-3	TRBV25-1	TGTGCCAGCAGTGAACTCCAGGGGATGGATACGCAGTATTTT	CASSELQGMDTQYF
NA	NA	TRBJ2-2	TRBV11-2	TGTGCCACGGCCAGGGGTGCGAACACCGGGGAGCTGTTTTTT	CATARGANTGELFF
TRBD1	NA	TRBJ1-1	TRBV18	TGTGCCAGCTCACCACGGCCCGGGACAGACCTCAACACTGAAGCTTTCTTT	CASSPRPGTDLNTEAFF
TRBD1	NA	TRBJ1-2	TRBV7-8	TGTGCCAGCAGCGTAGGGACAGGGCTACTAGCTAACTATGGCTACACCTTC	CASSVGTGLLANYGYTF